This T cell receptor (beta chain) is from a study of CD8 T cells in ankylosing spondylitis. Germline V CDR1 and CDR2: SGHAT, FQNNGV. Trimming cost V 1 base and J 1 base; bases outside gene matches: 13. The CDR3 contains 20 residues. MiXCR, applied by TCRdb to the 5' RACE reads, yields one record per CDR3 protein. Of approximately 300,000 distinct CDR3 sequences detected, around 20% appear once; the ten largest clones hold about 4%. The rearrangement joins TRBV11-2 to TRBJ2-7; 13 positions agree with TRBD2. The sequence came from a female donor with ankylosing spondylitis or in good health (not recorded which). The sequencing sample was made of blood, either unsorted or a sorted T cell fraction (not recorded which). The CDR3 DNA reads as TGTGCCAGCAGCTTAGTACCGGGACTAGCGGGATCGGCACGATCCTACGAGCAGTACTTC. Its protein is CASSLVPGLAGSARSYEQYF.